The 27 T cell receptor beta chains listed next were all sequenced from one sample in a study of cytomegalovirus exposure and HLA in healthy donors. Primers included in the PCR were 60 Vbeta and 13 Jbeta primers. Using immunoSEQ multiplex PCR, the repertoire was profiled, and TCRdb retains in-frame clones only, with some absent. The table shows fewer than 200,000 clones, with roughly four fifths occurring only once. The sample was PBMCs. These receptors all come from a woman under 40 in good health and CMV-seronegative.

The rearrangement uses TRBV4-3 and TRBJ2-1; D is undetermined. Germline values: CDR1 LGHNA, CDR2 YSLEER. Trimming pared 2 bases from V and 7 bases from J, leaving 18 bases between. The CDR3 contains 16 residues. The CDR3 nucleotides are TGCGCCAGCAGCCAACGTCCCCCCCCCTCCCTAAATGAGCAGTTCTTC. It yields the protein CASSQRPPPSLNEQFF.

This clone appeared a few times. The chain recombines TRBV10-3 with TRBJ2-3; the match to TRBD2 covers 14 bases. The germline gives CDR1 ENHRY, CDR2 SYGVKD. The J segment lost 5 bases and the V segment lost 8 bases, leaving 12 bases of the junction unmatched. There are 17 residues in the CDR3. The CDR3 DNA is TGTGCCATCGGCGAGGGGACTAGCGGGGGTCGGAAAGATACGCAGTATTTT. It encodes CAIGEGTSGGRKDTQYF.

The J gene is TRBJ1-5, the V gene TRBV30; maybe TRBD1 (5 bases). Germline lookup yields CDR1 GTSNPN and CDR2 SVGIG (reference sequence). The CDR3 consists of 14 residues. V lost 2 bases to trimming and J lost 6 bases, with 14 bases between them. CDR3 residues: CAWSTSGGGQPQHF. CDR3 sequence (DNA): TGTGCCTGGAGTACCTCGGGGGGGGGTCAGCCCCAGCATTTT.

The chain links TRBV27 to TRBJ2-3, with a tentative D call TRBD2 (5 bases). Germline V gene sequence: CDR1 MNHEY, CDR2 SMNVEV (reference sequence). V gave up 5 bases and J gave up 4 bases, with 22 bases separating them. This CDR3 has 17 residues. CDR3 in DNA: TGTGCCAGCAGTGGAGGAGTTGGGCTTGGCGAGTCAGATACGCAGTATTTT. Translating gives CASSGGVGLGESDTQYF.

The chain is built from TRBV5-1 and TRBJ2-7; D gene uncertain. V was cut by 0 bases and J by 4 bases, with 8 bases left in between. The length of the CDR3 is 13 residues. Germline-derived CDR1 and CDR2 are SGHRS and YFSETQ. The DNA for the CDR3 is TGCGCCAGCAGCTTGGGGGCTGATTACGAGCAGTACTTC. It codes for CASSLGADYEQYF.

As regards this clone: This specimen includes other DNA sequences encoding the same CDR3. The gene calls are TRBV7-2 and TRBJ1-3; TRBD1 aligns across 8 bases. This CDR3 comprises 17 residues. From germline, CDR1 is SGHTA and CDR2 FQGNSA. V gave up 1 base and J gave up 0 bases; unmatched junction bases: 5. For the CDR3, the DNA is TGTGCCAGCAGCTTAGTTGGGACAGGCTTCTCTGGAAACACCATATATTTT. Its translation: CASSLVGTGFSGNTIYF.

The J gene is TRBJ1-5, the V gene TRBV6-5; 8 nucleotides line up with TRBD1. V was clipped by 5 bases and J by 3 bases; unmatched bases: 3. This CDR3 is 14 amino acids long. From germline, CDR1 is MNHEY and CDR2 SVGAGI. Here the CDR3 DNA reads TGTGCCAGCAGTGACAGGGGTACCAATCAGCCCCAGCATTTT. It is translated as CASSDRGTNQPQHF.

The rearrangement uses TRBV9 and TRBJ2-2; perhaps TRBD1 as D (5 bases). There are 16 residues in the CDR3. In germline, CDR1 is SGDLS, CDR2 YYNGEE. The V and J ends lost 0 bases and 6 bases respectively, with 15 bases between them. The CDR3 coding sequence is TGTGCCAGCAGCGTAGACAGGCCGCCTTTTTCCGGGGAGCTGTTTTTT. Translated, it gives CASSVDRPPFSGELFF.

In this sample, this clone turned up a few times. This chain uses TRBV13 with TRBJ2-7; D ambiguous. The CDR3 contains 11 residues. V lost 4 bases to trimming and J lost 6 bases, with 7 bases between them. Germline assignment: CDR1 PRHDT and CDR2 FYEKMQ (reference sequence). The CDR3 spells CASSSPGEQYF. The CDR3 coding sequence is TGTGCCAGCAGCTCTCCGGGCGAGCAGTACTTC. Using reference TRBV13 and TRBJ2-7 for the parts outside the CDR3, the full variable domain is AAGVIQSPRHLIKEKRETATLKCYPIPRHDTVYWYQQGPGQDPQFLISFYEKMQSDKGSIPDRFSAQQFSDYHSELNMSSLELGDSALYFCASSSPGEQYFGPGTRLTVT.

The chain links TRBV19 to TRBJ2-3; D remains ambiguous. CDR1 and CDR2 (germline): LNHDA, SQIVND (reference sequence). Trimming shortened V by 7 bases and J by 2 bases, and 16 bases separated the two germline ends. CDR3 length: 15 amino acids. CDR3 in DNA: TGTGCCAGTACGAAAGTAGCTGGAGTCACAGATACGCAGTATTTT. Amino acids: CASTKVAGVTDTQYF. Drawing the rest from reference TRBV19 and TRBJ2-3, the complete variable domain is DGGITQSPKYLFRKEGQNVTLSCEQNLNHDAMYWYRQDPGQGLRLIYYSQIVNDFQKGDIAEGYSVSREKKESFPLTVTSAQKNPTAFYLCASTKVAGVTDTQYFGPGTRLTVL.

The chain carries TRBV13 and TRBJ1-2; D not resolved. Germline CDR1 and CDR2: PRHDT and FYEKMQ (reference sequence). The CDR3 is made up of 14 amino acids. V lost 5 bases and J lost 5, with 15 bases in between. CDR3 sequence (DNA): TGTGCCAGCAGCGTCAGGACTGTCGGATATGGCTACACCTTC. This encodes CASSVRTVGYGYTF. Full variable domain (missing parts from reference TRBV13 and TRBJ1-2): AAGVIQSPRHLIKEKRETATLKCYPIPRHDTVYWYQQGPGQDPQFLISFYEKMQSDKGSIPDRFSAQQFSDYHSELNMSSLELGDSALYFCASSVRTVGYGYTFGSGTRLTVV.

A single count supports this clone. An end of the junction does not agree with germline; a read error may underlie this. The sample contains more than one DNA sequence encoding this CDR3. The chain joins TRBV15 to TRBJ2-6; the D gene is possibly TRBD1 (5 bases). This CDR3 is 16 amino acids long. CDR1 is LNHNV and CDR2 is YYDKDF in the germline V gene (reference sequence). CDR3 sequence (DNA): TGTGCCACCAGCAGAGACCGCGCCTCTGGGGCCAACGGCCTGACTTTC. Protein sequence: CATSRDRASGANGLTF.

The count of this clone is one. This rearrangement joins TRBV7-2 to TRBJ2-7, with D possibly matching TRBD1 (5 bases). Germline CDR1 SGHTA, CDR2 FQGNSA. The CDR3 sequence is 17 residues long. Trimming took off 1 base at V and 0 bases at J, with 16 bases between the two ends. CDR3 in DNA: TGTGCCAGCAGCTTAGGTTCCGGTTCAGGGCCCTCCTACGAGCAGTACTTC. It translates to CASSLGSGSGPSYEQYF.

This clone has more than one count but fewer than ten. This chain uses TRBV9 with TRBJ2-5, with a tentative D call TRBD2 (6 bases). V lost 2 bases to trimming and J lost 3 bases, with 11 bases between them. Looked up from germline, CDR1 is SGDLS and CDR2 is YYNGEE. The CDR3 is 14 residues long. CDR3 sequence: CASSVEGGKETQYF. CDR3 DNA: TGTGCCAGCAGCGTCGAGGGCGGGAAAGAGACCCAGTACTTC.

The chain is built from TRBV10-2 and TRBJ2-5; D is undetermined. Germline loops: CDR1 WSHSY, CDR2 SAAADI. Trimming removed 6 bases at V and 2 bases at J, with 10 bases between. This CDR3 is built from 13 residues. The DNA of the CDR3 is TGCGCCAGCAGCGCGGTAGCACAAGAGACCCAGTACTTC. This gives the protein CASSAVAQETQYF.

The chain joins TRBV6-5 to TRBJ1-6; D is uncertain. Deletions cut 5 bases from V and 7 bases from J, with 12 bases between. The length of the CDR3 is 14 residues. Germline assignment: CDR1 MNHEY and CDR2 SVGAGI. As DNA, the CDR3 is TGTGCCAGCAGTAGACAACGATTAAATTCACCCCTCCACTTT. This codes for CASSRQRLNSPLHF.

The chain is built from TRBV10-3 and TRBJ2-5; 7 bases fit TRBD2. CDR1 and CDR2 (germline): ENHRY, SYGVKD. There are 18 residues in the CDR3. Losses at the gene ends were 3 bases for V and 5 bases for J; bases not matched to a gene: 18. This chain's CDR3 is CAISDSQAGRKAMETQYF. Written as DNA, the CDR3 is TGTGCCATCAGTGACAGCCAAGCGGGGCGGAAGGCCATGGAGACCCAGTACTTC.

The V gene is TRBV2, the J gene TRBJ1-1; a weak D match, TRBD1 (6 bases). The CDR3 consists of 13 residues. The germline V gene has CDR1 SNHLY and CDR2 FYNNEI. Trimming pared 7 bases from V and 11 bases from J, leaving 20 bases between. The CDR3 nucleotides are TGTGCCAGCACAGTCGACAGGATAGGTATGGCTTTCTTT. As protein: CASTVDRIGMAFF.

To note about this clone: Other DNA sequences of this sample code for an identical CDR3. The chain combines TRBV4-3 with TRBJ2-7; no reliable D call. The CDR3 has 14 amino acids. The V end lost 1 base, the J end lost 1 base, and 8 bases lay between the germline ends. CDR1 and CDR2 (germline): LGHNA, YSLEER. CDR3 region: CASSQGRESYEQYF. DNA for the CDR3: TGCGCCAGCAGCCAAGGCCGAGAATCCTACGAGCAGTACTTC.

There are a few counts of this clone. The chain recombines TRBV6-6 with TRBJ1-6, with a weak D call TRBD1 (5 bases). This CDR3 contains 16 residues. Trimming shortened V by 8 bases and J by 4 bases, and 18 bases separated the two germline ends. Germline CDR1 and CDR2: MNHNY and SVGAGI (reference sequence). Here the CDR3 reads CASEQGRSSYNSPLHF. The CDR3 region has the DNA TGTGCCAGCGAGCAGGGCCGATCATCTTATAATTCACCCCTCCACTTT.

The rearrangement uses TRBV4-3 and TRBJ2-4; a weak D match, TRBD2 (5 bases). Looked up from germline, CDR1 is LGHNA and CDR2 is YSLEER. With 1 base removed from V and 12 bases from J, the gap between germline ends came to 19 bases. This CDR3 has 15 residues. CDR3 region: CASSQGGTRAGSQYF. CDR3 nucleotide sequence: TGCGCCAGCAGCCAAGGGGGTACACGCGCGGGCAGTCAGTACTTC.

V and J are TRBV28 and TRBJ1-6; the match to TRBD1 covers 8 bases. CDR1 and CDR2 (germline): MDHEN, SYDVKM. With 2 bases clipped from V and 10 bases from J, the junction kept 4 bases outside the gene matches. The CDR3 covers 14 residues. The CDR3 coding sequence is TGTGCCAGCAGTTTAACAGGGGGTGGATCACCCCTCCACTTT. This codes for CASSLTGGGSPLHF.

J is TRBJ2-1 and V is TRBV28, with 9 bases lining up with TRBD2. This CDR3 comprises 15 residues. J gave up 7 bases and V 6 bases, and 10 bases lay outside the gene matches. From germline, CDR1 is MDHEN and CDR2 SYDVKM. This CDR3 reads CASRPSGGSFNEQFF. The CDR3 nucleotides are TGTGCCAGCAGACCGAGCGGGGGGTCTTTTAATGAGCAGTTCTTC.

The chain has TRBV4-2 and TRBJ2-7; 11 nucleotides align to TRBD2. Germline assignment: CDR1 LGHNA and CDR2 YNFKEQ. Unmatched junction bases numbered 5, after V lost 1 base and J lost 0 bases. The CDR3 consists of 17 residues. The CDR3 DNA sequence: TGTGCCAGCAGCCAAGCAGGAACTAGCGGGGGCTCCTACGAGCAGTACTTC. Translated, it gives CASSQAGTSGGSYEQYF.

V is TRBV19 and J is TRBJ2-6, with 9 bases lining up with TRBD1. This CDR3 has 17 residues. Germline V lookup: CDR1 LNHDA, CDR2 SQIVND (reference sequence). With 4 bases clipped from V and 0 bases from J, the junction kept 4 bases outside the gene matches. The CDR3 loop is CASSKGQGFSGANVLTF. The CDR3 DNA is TGTGCCAGTAGTAAGGGACAGGGATTCTCTGGGGCCAACGTCCTGACTTTC.

This chain uses TRBV5-1 with TRBJ1-1; no firm D call. The CDR3 is made up of 15 amino acids. Trimming pared 0 bases from V and 7 bases from J, leaving 16 bases between. The V gene's germline CDR1 is SGHRS and CDR2 YFSETQ. The CDR3 spells CASSLGEDEIGEAFF. In DNA form, the CDR3 reads TGCGCCAGCAGCTTGGGAGAGGATGAGATAGGTGAAGCTTTCTTT.

On this clone: The sample has other DNA sequences that encode this CDR3 too. The chain links TRBV5-4 to TRBJ1-2; D is ambiguous. CDR3 size: 13 residues. The V gene's germline CDR1 is SGHNT and CDR2 YYREEE (reference sequence). The V end lost 2 bases, the J end lost 3 bases, and 8 bases lay between the germline ends. CDR3 residues: CASSFDGDYGYTF. The CDR3 DNA reads as TGTGCCAGCAGCTTCGACGGGGACTATGGCTACACCTTC. The whole variable domain, remainder taken from reference TRBV5-4 and TRBJ1-2, is ETGVTQSPTHLIKTRGQQVTLRCSSQSGHNTVSWYQQALGQGPQFIFQYYREEENGRGNFPPRFSGLQFPNYSSELNVNALELDDSALYLCASSFDGDYGYTFGSGTRLTVV.